The clone carrying this T cell receptor (beta chain) was observed a handful of times. Its target is not known. Noted time point: persistent/refractory GD, antithyroid drugs over 5 years with positive TRAb. There was RNA extracted from PBMCs, and the TCR library was made from it. EDTA tubes held 9 to 10 milliliters of peripheral blood from each patient. The data were taken from a study of regulatory T cells in long-lasting Graves disease. Study context: Over 5 years of antithyroid drugs plus positive TSH receptor antibodies defined persistent Graves' disease. Overall study findings and caveats: Persistent Graves' patients showed reduced TCR diversity versus newly diagnosed patients. Results may be inaccurate due to the small sample size.

Both iRepertoire HTBI primers and Arm-PCR of CDR3 regions were used to build the TCR beta libraries. TCRdb independently ran MiXCR on the multiplex PCR reads; one entry per CDR3 protein. The sample records roughly 400,000 distinct CDR3 sequences, less than 25% being singletons. CDR1 LNHDA and CDR2 SQIVND come from the germline V gene (reference sequence). V was cut by 3 bases and J by 0 bases, with 14 bases left in between. This CDR3 contains 16 residues. Sequenced here: peripheral blood mononuclear cells (PBMCs), sampled when the disease was refractory, from a patient treated with antithyroid drugs. This chain uses TRBV19 with TRBJ1-1, with D possibly TRBD1 on 5 matching bases. The TCR sequence derives from a female donor with Graves disease. In DNA form, the CDR3 reads TGTGCCAGTAGTATGCCGCGGGGACGGATGAACACTGAAGCTTTCTTT. As protein: CASSMPRGRMNTEAFF.